Shown below are 9 T cell receptor beta chains from a single sample sequenced in a study of blood T cell dynamics during melanoma immunotherapy. Sequencing was performed with immunoSEQ multiplex PCR; in TCRdb, only in-frame clones are kept and a portion is missing. This table holds almost 7,000 clones, more than 75% found once. The time point denotes: week 3, after first cycle of checkpoint inhibitor. The specimen comprised blood, sampled from a patient treated with checkpoint blockade. The receptors stem from a human donor with melanoma. Some clones in this sample may be carry-over from other donors' samples.

The rearrangement uses TRBV6-1 and TRBJ2-5; D remains unclear. The CDR3 runs 15 residues. Germline V CDR1 and CDR2: MNHNS, SASEGT. The V end was cut by 2 bases, the J end by 1 base, with 11 bases between. The CDR3 nucleotides are TGTGCCAGCAGTGAATTTTGGGCGACCCAAGAGACCCAGTACTTC. It yields the protein CASSEFWATQETQYF.

The rearrangement links TRBV6-5 to TRBJ2-3, with 12 bases lining up with TRBD1. The V and J ends lost 2 bases and 4 bases, in that order; junction bases with no gene match: 1. The CDR3 is 15 amino acids. Per germline, CDR1 MNHEY and CDR2 SVGAGI. The CDR3 loop is CASSYGTGGADTQYF. The CDR3 nucleotides are TGTGCCAGCAGTTACGGGACAGGGGGCGCAGATACGCAGTATTTT.

V is TRBV11-2 and J is TRBJ1-3, with D maybe TRBD1 (6 bases). The CDR3 spans 14 residues. The germline CDR1 and CDR2 sequences are SGHAT and FQNNGV. Trimming stripped 6 bases from V and 3 bases from J, with 12 bases between. DNA of the CDR3: TGTGCCAGCAGTCCCCGGACAGTTGGAAACACCATATATTTT. Residues: CASSPRTVGNTIYF.

This chain links TRBV6-5 with TRBJ1-3; weak D call: TRBD1 (5 bases). Germline-derived CDR1 and CDR2 are MNHEY and SVGAGI. The CDR3 runs 12 residues. Trimming left V 10 bases short and J 9 bases short, with 16 bases between. In DNA form, the CDR3 reads TGTGCCACTCGGGCAGGGAGAAGCACCATATATTTT. It translates to CATRAGRSTIYF.

This rearrangement joins TRBV5-1 to TRBJ2-3; D is undetermined. This CDR3 contains 15 residues. From germline, CDR1 is SGHRS and CDR2 YFSETQ. V shed 2 bases and J shed 2 bases, with 12 bases lying between them. CDR3 region: CASSLVATPTDTQYF. In nucleotides, the CDR3 is TGCGCCAGCAGCTTAGTGGCGACCCCCACAGATACGCAGTATTTT. The entire variable domain, with the rest obtained from reference TRBV5-1 and TRBJ2-3, is as follows: KAGVTQTPRYLIKTRGQQVTLSCSPISGHRSVSWYQQTPGQGLQFLFEYFSETQRNKGNFPGRFSGRQFSNSRSEMNVSTLELGDSALYLCASSLVATPTDTQYFGPGTRLTVL.

The chain recombines TRBV27 with TRBJ2-1; TRBD1 or TRBD2 may be the D gene (5 bases each). Germline V gene data show CDR1 as MNHEY and CDR2 as SMNVEV (reference sequence). The V gene lost 5 bases and the J gene lost 12 bases, with 17 bases spanning the gap. The CDR3 totals 13 residues. The CDR3: CASSPQIWGSQFF. The CDR3 nucleotides are TGTGCCAGCAGTCCCCAAATCTGGGGGTCGCAGTTCTTC.

V and J are TRBV6-5 and TRBJ1-1; D remains unclear. Germline V gene data show CDR1 as MNHEY and CDR2 as SVGAGI. CDR3 length equals 12 residues. Trimming pared 6 bases from V and 5 bases from J, leaving 10 bases between. The CDR3 DNA follows: TGTGCCAGCAGCCAAGGATGGACTGAAGCTTTCTTT. Its translation is CASSQGWTEAFF.

V is TRBV4-1 and J is TRBJ2-3; D might be TRBD1 or TRBD2, each matching 6 bases. Germline-derived CDR1 and CDR2 are MGHRA and YSYEKL. The length of the CDR3 is 18 residues. Trimming took off 2 bases at V and 5 bases at J, with 23 bases between the two ends. In nucleotides, the CDR3 is TGCGCCAGCAGCCAAAGTCTGCCGAGGGGGGTCTCCGTAGATACGCAGTATTTT. Protein sequence: CASSQSLPRGVSVDTQYF.

This clone was recorded once. This chain links TRBV6-5 with TRBJ1-1; a possible D gene is TRBD1 (5 bases). The germline V gene has CDR1 MNHEY and CDR2 SVGAGI. The CDR3 is 15 residues long. Trimming left V 7 bases short and J 0 bases short, with 15 bases between. CDR3 DNA: TGTGCCAGCAAAGCAGGGAGAACCCTGAACACTGAAGCTTTCTTT. This codes for CASKAGRTLNTEAFF.